A selection of T cell receptor beta chains follows, all from one sample in a study of siplizumab effects on memory and regulatory T cells. Here immunoSEQ multiplex PCR was the method, and the copy in TCRdb shows in-frame clones only, minus some. Here the sample spans fewer than 85,000 clones, approximately 90% being singletons. Sequencing was performed on Tregs sorted from blood. The receptors were gathered from a human donor in good health. Both conserved end residues are part of each CDR3. D genes are given only for firm matches. The size entry is marked missing in some rows and otherwise reads once, few, many or a size class.

-,TRBJ2-7,-,TRBV2,TGTGCCAGCAGTTTCTACTACGAGCAGTACTTC,CASSFYYEQYF
-,TRBJ1-6,-,TRBV5-6,TGTGCCAGCAGCTTGGAGGATAATTCACCCCTCCACTTT,CASSLEDNSPLHF
-,TRBJ2-5,-,TRBV11-2,TGTGCCAGCAGCTTAGATAGAGGGTCCCGGTTGGAGACCCAGTACTTC,CASSLDRGSRLETQYF
-,TRBJ2-1,-,TRBV14,TGTGCCAGCAGCCAAGATATTCTATCCAATGAGCAGTTCTTC,CASSQDILSNEQFF
-,TRBJ2-3,-,TRBV29-1,TGCAGCGTCAAACGGATAAGCACAGATACGCAGTATTTT,CSVKRISTDTQYF
-,TRBJ1-6,few,TRBV12-5,TGTGCTAGTGGAGAGGGGACCCCTAATTCACCCCTCCACTTT,CASGEGTPNSPLHF
-,TRBJ1-2,-,TRBV5-1,TGCGCCAGCAGCCCGACGGGGCAGAGACCTAACTATGGCTACACCTTC,CASSPTGQRPNYGYTF
-,TRBJ2-5,-,TRBV7-9,TGTGCCAGCAGCTTTGAGGTTAACCAAGAGACCCAGTACTTC,CASSFEVNQETQYF
-,TRBJ2-6,-,TRBV7-9,TGTGCCAGCACCACAGGACTTTCTGGGGCCAACGTCCTGACTTTC,CASTTGLSGANVLTF
-,TRBJ1-1,-,TRBV4-1,TGCGCCAGCAGCCAAGAAGGAGGGCTGCTGAACACTGAAGCTTTCTTT,CASSQEGGLLNTEAFF
-,TRBJ2-7,-,TRBV6-5,TGTGCCAGCAGTCCCGGGAACTACGAGCAGTACTTC,CASSPGNYEQYF
-,TRBJ1-1,-,TRBV28,TGTGCCAGCAGCCGTACGAGGGAGCATGCTGAAGCTTTCTTT,CASSRTREHAEAFF
-,TRBJ1-1,-,TRBV5-1,TGCGCCAGCAGCTTGCAGGAGAACACTGAAGCTTTCTTT,CASSLQENTEAFF
-,TRBJ1-2,once,TRBV15,TGTGCCACCAGTAGAGAGTACCCCTATGGCTACACCTTC,CATSREYPYGYTF
-,TRBJ1-1,-,TRBV6-1,TGTGCCAGCAGTGCTAACGGACTCACTGAAGCTTTCTTT,CASSANGLTEAFF
TRBD1,TRBJ2-1,-,TRBV18,TGTGCCAGCTCACCACGACAGGGGAAGAGAAATGAGCAGTTCTTC,CASSPRQGKRNEQFF
-,TRBJ1-4,-,TRBV9,TGTGCCAGCAGCGCCGGGTCTGAAGAAAAACTGTTTTTT,CASSAGSEEKLFF
-,TRBJ1-5,-,TRBV6-5,TGTGCCAGCAGTCCTACAGGAGTCAGCCAGCCCCAGCATTTT,CASSPTGVSQPQHF
-,TRBJ2-1,-,TRBV5-1,TGCGCCAGCAGCCCACGGGGTGAGGGGAGCTCCTACAATGAGCAGTTCTTC,CASSPRGEGSSYNEQFF
TRBD1,TRBJ1-1,-,TRBV19,TGTGCCAGTAGTTTCTCAGGGGGCGTTGAAGCTTTCTTT,CASSFSGGVEAFF
-,TRBJ1-3,few,TRBV28,TGTGCCAGCAGTTTTTCGGGACTCGCTGGAAACACCATATATTTT,CASSFSGLAGNTIYF
-,TRBJ2-3,-,TRBV4-1,TGCGCCAGCAGCCAAGATCGGACAGATACGCAGTATTTT,CASSQDRTDTQYF
-,TRBJ2-5,-,TRBV7-2,TGTGCCAGCAGCTTAGCACAGAACCAAGAGACCCAGTACTTC,CASSLAQNQETQYF
-,TRBJ2-7,-,TRBV7-2,TGTGCCAGCAGCCCCTTTCGCTACGAGCAGTACTTC,CASSPFRYEQYF
-,TRBJ2-6,-,TRBV5-5,TGTGCCAGCAGCTTGGCCCGGGGAGTAGCAGGGGCCAACGTCCTGACTTTC,CASSLARGVAGANVLTF
-,TRBJ2-1,-,TRBV6-1,TGTGCCAGCAGTGAATTCGGGCTGCAGGGCGGCAATGAGCAGTTCTTC,CASSEFGLQGGNEQFF
-,TRBJ1-1,once,TRBV2,TGTGCCAGCAGTGAACACGTGGGAACTGAAGCTTTCTTT,CASSEHVGTEAFF
-,TRBJ2-3,once,TRBV2,TGTGCCAGCAGTATCTACAGGGGGGGTGGCACAGATACGCAGTATTTT,CASSIYRGGGTDTQYF
TRBD1,TRBJ1-5,-,TRBV7-2,TGTGCCAGCAGCTTAAAGACAGGGCAGCCCCAGCATTTT,CASSLKTGQPQHF
-,TRBJ2-5,-,TRBV4-1,TGCGCCAGCAGCCAAGCCCCAACCGGGGAGACCCAGTACTTC,CASSQAPTGETQYF
TRBD1,TRBJ2-7,-,TRBV27,TGTGCCAGCAGTTTATCGTTTCGGGGACAGGGGGCGAGCGAGCAGTACTTC,CASSLSFRGQGASEQYF
TRBD1,TRBJ1-4,few,TRBV4-3,TGCGCCAGCAGCACGGGACAGGGGAATGAAAAACTGTTTTTT,CASSTGQGNEKLFF
TRBD2,TRBJ2-3,-,TRBV7-9,TGTGCCAGCAGCATGGGACTAGCCGTCGGAGATACGCAGTATTTT,CASSMGLAVGDTQYF
-,TRBJ1-1,-,TRBV7-6,TGTGCCAGCAGCATTGTGGGCCTCGGGAACACTGAAGCTTTCTTT,CASSIVGLGNTEAFF
-,TRBJ2-5,once,TRBV5-1,TGCGCCAGCAGCTTGGAGTTCGAGACCCAGTACTTC,CASSLEFETQYF
-,TRBJ1-5,-,TRBV5-3,TGTGCCAGAAGCTTGATCGCCAAAAATCAGCCCCAGCATTTT,CARSLIAKNQPQHF
-,TRBJ1-3,-,TRBV5-4,TGTGCCAGCAGCTTTCAAGGCTCTGGAAACACCATATATTTT,CASSFQGSGNTIYF
-,TRBJ2-2,-,TRBV11-2,TGTGCCAGCAGCTTAAATTACGGGACCGCGAACACCGGGGAGCTGTTTTTT,CASSLNYGTANTGELFF
TRBD1,TRBJ1-1,-,TRBV11-1,TGTGCCAGCAGCTCGCGGGACAGAAACATGAACACTGAAGCTTTCTTT,CASSSRDRNMNTEAFF
-,TRBJ1-4,-,TRBV7-6,TGTGCCAGCAGCTTGGACGGACGGAGTAATGAAAAACTGTTTTTT,CASSLDGRSNEKLFF
TRBD2,TRBJ2-5,-,TRBV6-4,TGTGCCAGCAGTGAAGCGGGGGGGCTACGAGAGACCCAGTACTTC,CASSEAGGLRETQYF
-,TRBJ2-3,-,TRBV20-1,TGCAGTGCTAGAGATGTTACGCAGTATTTT,CSARDVTQYF